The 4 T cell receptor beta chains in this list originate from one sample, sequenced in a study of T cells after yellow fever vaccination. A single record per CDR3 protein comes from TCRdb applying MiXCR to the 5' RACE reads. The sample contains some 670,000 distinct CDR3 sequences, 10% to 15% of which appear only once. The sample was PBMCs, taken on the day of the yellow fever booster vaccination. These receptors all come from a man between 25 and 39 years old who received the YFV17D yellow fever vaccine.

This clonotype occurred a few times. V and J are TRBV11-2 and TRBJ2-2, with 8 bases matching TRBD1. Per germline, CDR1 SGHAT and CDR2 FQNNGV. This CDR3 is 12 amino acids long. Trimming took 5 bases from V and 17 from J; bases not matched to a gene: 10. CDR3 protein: CASSPGQGNPFF. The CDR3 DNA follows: TGTGCCAGCAGCCCCGGACAGGGAAACCCTTTTTTT.

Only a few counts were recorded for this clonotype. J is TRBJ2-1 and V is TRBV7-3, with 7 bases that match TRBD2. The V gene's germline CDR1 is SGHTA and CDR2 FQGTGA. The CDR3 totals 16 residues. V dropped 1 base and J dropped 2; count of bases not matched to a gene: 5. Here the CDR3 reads CASSLNPREAYNEQFF. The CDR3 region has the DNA TGTGCCAGCAGCTTAAATCCCCGGGAGGCCTACAATGAGCAGTTCTTC. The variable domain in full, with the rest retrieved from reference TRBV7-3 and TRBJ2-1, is GAGVSQTPSNKVTEKGKYVELRCDPISGHTALYWYRQSLGQGPEFLIYFQGTGAADDSGLPNDRFFAVRPEGSVSTLKIQRTERGDSAVYLCASSLNPREAYNEQFFGPGTRLTVL.

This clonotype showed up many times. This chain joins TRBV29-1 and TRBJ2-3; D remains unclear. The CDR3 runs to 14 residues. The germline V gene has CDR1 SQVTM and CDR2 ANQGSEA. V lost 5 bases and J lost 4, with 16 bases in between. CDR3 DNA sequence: TGCAGCGTTACCGGCGGAAACCCCGCAGATACGCAGTATTTT. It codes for CSVTGGNPADTQYF.

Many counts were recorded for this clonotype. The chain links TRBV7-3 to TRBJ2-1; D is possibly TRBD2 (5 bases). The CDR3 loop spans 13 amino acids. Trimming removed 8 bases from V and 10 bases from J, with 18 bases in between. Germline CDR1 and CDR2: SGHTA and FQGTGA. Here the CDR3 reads CASGPGSEGEQFF. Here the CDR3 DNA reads TGTGCCAGCGGCCCCGGGTCAGAGGGAGAGCAGTTCTTC. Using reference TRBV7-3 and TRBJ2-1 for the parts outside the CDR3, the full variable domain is GAGVSQTPSNKVTEKGKYVELRCDPISGHTALYWYRQSLGQGPEFLIYFQGTGAADDSGLPNDRFFAVRPEGSVSTLKIQRTERGDSAVYLCASGPGSEGEQFFGPGTRLTVL.